This TCR beta chain comes out of a study of blood T cell repertoires in COVID-19. About the study: Italy, Spain and the United States were the sources of the convalescent and acute COVID-19 samples.

Per the original methods: Estimated nucleated cell counts came from reference gene primer amplification. Here immunoSEQ multiplex PCR was the method, and the copy in TCRdb shows in-frame clones only, minus some. That table furnishes V, J and clone size, whereas the DNA furnished D and trimming. Counted here are 490,000 or so clones, around 85% occurring once; the ten biggest clones make up 8.3%. Germline V lookup: CDR1 MDHEN, CDR2 SYDVKM. The V gene end was trimmed by 6 bases and the J gene end by 0 bases; junction bases not matched to a gene: 7. This CDR3 region has 15 residues. Participants were aged roughly 18 to 100 years from around 25 US areas. Recovered participants had two consecutive negative NP/OP PCR tests, healthcare professional clearance, or symptom resolution.

This chain connects TRBV28 to TRBJ1-2; 7 positions match TRBD1. Sequenced sample: PBMCs or T cells enriched from blood (not recorded which). This TCR was recovered from a woman in her sixties who had recovered from COVID-19. This chain's CDR3 is CASSSTGTSNYGYTF. The CDR3 DNA sequence: TGTGCCAGCAGCTCGACAGGGACCTCTAACTATGGCTACACCTTC.